In its sample, the clone carrying this T cell receptor beta chain was seen many times. The antigen remains undetermined. The CDR3 has 17 amino acids. The V segment lost 0 bases and the J segment 5 bases; nucleotides outside the gene matches: 11. From germline, CDR1 is MRHNA and CDR2 SNTAGT. These data are taken from a study of T-cell reconstitution after alpha-beta-depleted transplantation in children. Points from the study as a whole: Among T cells one year after transplant, newly produced cells accounted for most counts and diversity. Alpha-beta T cells present about two months after transplant were reported to originate from several hundred expanded graft clones. Surviving recipient T cells and thymic progenitors underlay high day-60 TCRbeta diversity in some patients.

Unique molecular identifiers were built into the TCRbeta library. TCRdb re-derived calls from the PCR reads in MiXCR, one entry per CDR3 protein. Of approximately 31,000 distinct CDR3 sequences detected, under 7.5% appear once; the ten largest clones hold 25% to 30%. The sequences come from peripheral blood, collected 60 days after TCRalphabeta/CD19-depleted stem cell transplant. The V call is TRBV6-4, the J call TRBJ2-3, with 7 bases fitting TRBD2. The clonotype originates from a child under two years old who had a stem cell transplant for acute myeloid leukemia, so the T cells may come from the graft donor. The chain's CDR3 is CASSDSGSGIGVDTQYF. Here the CDR3 DNA reads TGTGCCAGCAGTGACTCGGGCAGCGGGATCGGGGTAGATACGCAGTATTTT.